This entry describes one TCR beta chain. Its antigen is not identified. The record originates from a study of lung T cells in sarcoidosis with Löfgren's syndrome. Study-wide context: In sarcoidosis, CD4+ T cells accumulate in bronchoalveolar lavage fluid.

Trimming left V 4 bases short and J 3 bases short, with 15 bases between. This CDR3 is built from 16 residues. Germline assignment: CDR1 SGHTA and CDR2 FQGNSA. MiXCR, run by TCRdb on the reads, gives a single entry per CDR3 protein. There are 60,000 to 70,000 distinct CDR3 sequences in the sample; about 20% occur only once, and about 2% lies in the top ten. Whole-study findings and limits: Shared TRAV12-1 and TRBV2 CDR3 motifs across Löfgren's syndrome patients reportedly suggested public CD4+ TCRs. Versus controls, Löfgren's syndrome patients reportedly showed TRAV12-1 and TRBV2 as most expanded. TRAV12-1 preferentially paired with TRBV2, with homologous CDR3s.

Material for sequencing was CD4+ T cells from PBMCs. V is TRBV7-2 and J is TRBJ2-2; D is unclear. The sequence was obtained from a human donor with sarcoidosis (Löfgren's syndrome or another form), or a control subject (not recorded which). The CDR3 here is CASSSGRKFDTGELFF. The CDR3 DNA sequence: TGTGCCAGCAGCTCCGGCCGTAAATTTGACACCGGGGAGCTGTTTTTT.